These T cell receptor beta chains were read from a single sample in a study of blood T cells in healthy people across ages. TCRdb fed the 5' RACE reads into MiXCR, producing one record per CDR3 protein. This sample yields 790,000 or so distinct CDR3 sequences, of which roughly three fifths are seen a single time; more than 25% belongs to the top ten. What was sequenced was blood. The receptors were sampled from a man aged 35 to 55 in good health. The CDR3 runs from the conserved cysteine through the conserved F or W. Fields, in order: clone size, D gene, V gene, J gene, CDR3 protein, CDR3 DNA. The D gene is left open where the match is weak. Clone size, where shown, is once, few, many, or a class for clones that have expanded.

>NA|TRBD1|TRBV4-2|TRBJ1-2
CASSQDRTGGGYTF
TGTGCCAGCAGCCAAGACCGGACAGGGGGCGGCTACACCTTC
>NA|TRBD2|TRBV24-1|TRBJ2-2
CATSDRALAVNTGELFF
TGTGCCACCAGTGATCGAGCACTAGCGGTAAACACCGGGGAGCTGTTTTTT
>NA|TRBD2|TRBV5-1|TRBJ2-5
CASSFLAGLRETQYF
TGCGCCAGCAGCTTCCTAGCGGGGCTAAGGGAGACCCAGTACTTC
>NA|NA|TRBV4-1|TRBJ2-7
CASSQDQGRTYEQYF
TGCGCCAGCAGCCAAGACCAGGGCCGGACCTACGAGCAGTACTTC
>few|NA|TRBV3-1|TRBJ2-5
CASSQEPGETQYF
TGTGCCAGCAGCCAAGAACCTGGGGAGACCCAGTACTTC
>NA|NA|TRBV10-2|TRBJ2-7
CASSKELQTYEQYF
TGCGCCAGCAGTAAGGAACTACAAACCTACGAGCAGTACTTC
>NA|NA|TRBV13|TRBJ2-7
CVSSYTYEQYF
TGTGTCAGCAGCTACACCTACGAGCAGTACTTC
>few|NA|TRBV14|TRBJ2-1
CASSQGLGVSYNEQFF
TGTGCCAGCAGCCAAGGGCTAGGTGTGTCCTACAATGAGCAGTTCTTC
>NA|NA|TRBV7-2|TRBJ2-4
CASSLDFGDKQYF
TGTGCCAGCAGCTTAGACTTCGGGGACAAGCAGTACTTC
>NA|TRBD1|TRBV5-6|TRBJ2-7
CASSPRGQSSYEQYF
TGTGCCAGCAGCCCTCGGGGACAGAGCTCCTACGAGCAGTACTTC
>NA|TRBD2|TRBV15|TRBJ2-5
CATRVAGEAETQYF
TGTGCCACCAGGGTAGCGGGAGAGGCGGAGACCCAGTACTTC
>few|TRBD1|TRBV7-9|TRBJ2-7
CASSFGTGIHEQYF
TGTGCCAGCAGCTTCGGGACAGGAATCCACGAGCAGTACTTC
>NA|NA|TRBV27|TRBJ2-2
CASRRTNTGELFF
TGTGCCAGCCGCAGGACGAACACCGGGGAGCTGTTTTTT
>NA|NA|TRBV3-1|TRBJ2-1
CASSQGGPREQFF
TGTGCCAGCAGCCAAGGAGGACCCCGTGAGCAGTTCTTC
>NA|NA|TRBV7-9|TRBJ2-7
CASSPPSHGDEQYF
TGTGCCAGCAGCCCCCCTAGCCACGGAGACGAGCAGTACTTC
>once|NA|TRBV10-3|TRBJ2-1
CAIRERVEDEQFF
TGTGCCATCCGTGAGAGGGTTGAGGATGAGCAGTTCTTC
>NA|TRBD1|TRBV29-1|TRBJ2-3
CSVEARDRGPDTQYF
TGCAGCGTTGAAGCAAGGGACAGGGGGCCAGATACGCAGTATTTT
>NA|NA|TRBV10-3|TRBJ2-5
CATGPGETQYF
TGTGCCACCGGCCCCGGGGAGACCCAGTACTTC
>NA|NA|TRBV19|TRBJ2-4
CASSSDSTAKNIQYF
TGTGCCAGTAGTAGCGACTCAACAGCCAAAAACATTCAGTACTTC
>once|NA|TRBV6-4|TRBJ2-1
CARRGRGGEGARNEQFF
TGTGCCAGAAGAGGTCGGGGGGGAGAGGGGGCACGTAATGAGCAGTTCTTC
>few|NA|TRBV7-2|TRBJ2-7
CASSLNRETEQYF
TGTGCCAGCAGCCTCAACAGGGAAACCGAGCAGTACTTC
>NA|NA|TRBV6-2/TRBV6-3|TRBJ1-2
CASSEGWGYTF
TGTGCCAGCAGTGAAGGATGGGGCTACACCTTC
>NA|TRBD1|TRBV19|TRBJ1-4
CASSIQGANEKLFF
TGTGCCAGTAGTATACAGGGGGCTAATGAAAAACTGTTTTTT
>NA|TRBD1|TRBV29-1|TRBJ1-2
CSVVNPQGDNYGYTF
TGCAGCGTTGTTAACCCCCAGGGGGATAACTATGGCTACACCTTC
>NA|NA|TRBV14|TRBJ2-5
CASSQESEETQYF
TGTGCCAGCAGCCAAGAGTCAGAAGAGACCCAGTACTTC